These 15 T cell receptor beta chains share one sample of origin, sequenced in a study of blood T cell repertoires in COVID-19. Sequenced by immunoSEQ multiplex PCR; TCRdb stores in-frame clones only, minus some. The sample has a few hundred thousand clones, around nine tenths seen once; the top ten hold more than 8.5%. The sample taken for sequencing was peripheral blood. Receptors were obtained from an older woman with COVID-19, enrolled during active disease.

CDR3 nucleotide sequence: TGTGCCAGCAGCCCCCCCACACCCGTCACCGGGGAGCTGTTTTTT. Translation gives CASSPPTPVTGELFF. V is TRBV11-3 and J is TRBJ2-2; no clear D gene. V lost 5 bases and J 4 bases, leaving 14 bases between the germline ends. The CDR3 extends over 15 amino acids. Germline V gives CDR1 SGHNT, CDR2 YENEEA.

This chain links TRBV4-1 with TRBJ1-3, with D hard to call. The V and J ends lost 0 bases and 4 bases respectively, with 4 bases between them. Per germline, CDR1 MGHRA and CDR2 YSYEKL. The CDR3 is made up of 13 amino acids. The CDR3 loop is CASSQDQGNTIYF. In DNA, the CDR3 is TGCGCCAGCAGCCAAGATCAAGGAAACACCATATATTTT.

The chain employs TRBV15 and TRBJ2-6; D remains ambiguous. The CDR3 is 15 residues long. CDR1 and CDR2 (germline): LNHNV, YYDKDF (reference sequence). V lost 5 bases and J lost 3, with 11 bases in between. CDR3 coding DNA: TGTGCCACCAGCCCCCGGGTTGGTGGGGCCAACGTCCTGACTTTC. Translating gives CATSPRVGGANVLTF.

This clone showed up just once. This chain connects TRBV18 to TRBJ1-3; D not resolved. The CDR3 runs 14 residues. CDR1 KGHSH and CDR2 LQKENI come from the germline V gene. The germline V and J ends were trimmed by 2 bases and 0 bases, with 5 bases remaining between them. Here the CDR3 reads CASSPISSGNTIYF. CDR3 DNA sequence: TGTGCCAGCTCACCAATCAGCTCTGGAAACACCATATATTTT.

This chain links TRBV6-5 with TRBJ1-6; D remains ambiguous. CDR1 and CDR2 (germline): MNHEY, SVGAGI. This CDR3 is 15 amino acids long. The germline V and J ends were trimmed by 5 bases and 7 bases, with 15 bases remaining between them. CDR3 sequence: CASSRLGSSNSPLHF. CDR3 bases: TGTGCCAGCAGTCGTTTGGGCAGTTCCAATTCACCCCTCCACTTT.

This clone was seen once. The chain is built from TRBV28 and TRBJ1-2, with D perhaps TRBD1 (6 bases). Germline loops: CDR1 MDHEN, CDR2 SYDVKM. The CDR3 spans 13 residues. Trimming left V 2 bases short and J 4 bases short, with 8 bases between. CDR3 sequence: CASSLGGGYGYTF. The CDR3 DNA follows: TGTGCCAGCAGTTTAGGGGGCGGCTATGGCTACACCTTC.

This clone was seen just once. The genes are TRBV19 and TRBJ1-1; TRBD1 is a possible D gene (5 bases). CDR1 is LNHDA, CDR2 SQIVND, per germline (reference sequence). V gave up 8 bases and J gave up 10 bases, with 17 bases separating them. The length of the CDR3 is 12 residues. The CDR3 sequence: CASRGDRFGAFF. CDR3 nucleotides: TGTGCCAGTCGGGGGGACCGGTTTGGAGCTTTCTTT. The full variable domain, completed using reference TRBV19 and TRBJ1-1, is DGGITQSPKYLFRKEGQNVTLSCEQNLNHDAMYWYRQDPGQGLRLIYYSQIVNDFQKGDIAEGYSVSREKKESFPLTVTSAQKNPTAFYLCASRGDRFGAFFGQGTRLTVV.

The chain combines TRBV4-2 with TRBJ2-7, with D possibly being TRBD2 (5 bases). Deletions cut 0 bases from V and 2 bases from J, with 11 bases between. The CDR3 is 15 amino acids. CDR1 and CDR2 from the germline V gene are LGHNA and YNFKEQ. In nucleotides, the CDR3 is TGTGCCAGCAGCCAAGACCAACTAGGTGCCTACGAGCAGTACTTC. Translated: CASSQDQLGAYEQYF.

This chain joins TRBV7-9 and TRBJ1-4, with a weak D call TRBD1 (6 bases). The V gene lost 4 bases and the J gene lost 10 bases, with 10 bases spanning the gap. Germline CDR1 reads SEHNR; CDR2 reads FQNEAQ (reference sequence). This CDR3 contains 12 residues. The CDR3 DNA reads as TGTGCCAGCAGCTACAGGGAGGGAAAACTGTTTTTT. This gives the protein CASSYREGKLFF.

The rearrangement joins TRBV27 to TRBJ2-2; TRBD2 matches at 8 bases. The CDR3 runs 18 residues. The V and J ends lost 6 bases and 3 bases, in that order; junction bases with no gene match: 15. In germline, CDR1 is MNHEY, CDR2 SMNVEV (reference sequence). The chain's CDR3 is CASSPDYGGRRHTGELFF. The CDR3 DNA sequence: TGTGCCAGCAGCCCGGATTATGGCGGGAGGCGGCACACCGGGGAGCTGTTTTTT.

This clone showed up just a few times. The chain has TRBV27 and TRBJ1-6; TRBD1 matches at 7 bases. Germline CDR1 MNHEY, CDR2 SMNVEV (reference sequence). The V gene end was trimmed by 5 bases and the J gene end by 6 bases; junction bases not matched to a gene: 7. The CDR3 has 15 residues. CDR3 DNA: TGTGCCAGCAGTGCTCGGTGGGACAGTAATTCACCCCTCCACTTT. This codes for CASSARWDSNSPLHF.

This clone was seen once. This chain joins TRBV5-4 and TRBJ2-1; a possible D gene is TRBD2 (6 bases). Germline-derived CDR1 and CDR2 are SGHNT and YYREEE (reference sequence). The CDR3 extends over 15 amino acids. V lost 2 bases, J lost 2 bases, and 11 bases lay in between. In DNA form, the CDR3 reads TGTGCCAGCAGCTTCCCGGGAGCCCCCTACAATGAGCAGTTCTTC. Amino acid sequence: CASSFPGAPYNEQFF.

The rearrangement links TRBV2 to TRBJ1-4; D unresolved. The CDR3 is 12 amino acids. CDR1 and CDR2 from the germline V gene are SNHLY and FYNNEI. V lost 6 bases and J lost 8, with 10 bases in between. The CDR3 DNA reads as TGTGCCAGCAGATTGATCGGGGAAAAACTGTTTTTT. Its translation is CASRLIGEKLFF.

The chain employs TRBV6-5 and TRBJ2-2; TRBD2 matches at 9 bases. CDR3 length: 14 residues. After removal of 7 bases from V and 4 bases from J, the junction contained 4 bases not matched to a gene. CDR1 is MNHEY, CDR2 SVGAGI, per germline. As DNA, the CDR3 is TGTGCCAGCACCGCAGCGGGAGGCACCGGGGAGCTGTTTTTT. Translation: CASTAAGGTGELFF.

The chain recombines TRBV20-1 with TRBJ1-1; 8 nucleotides match TRBD1. V shed 3 bases, J shed 11 bases, and the junction held 14 bases outside the gene matches. The CDR3 runs 14 residues. In germline, CDR1 is DFQATT, CDR2 SNEGSKA (reference sequence). The CDR3 loop is CSASQTGATTVAFF. CDR3 DNA: TGCAGTGCTAGTCAGACAGGGGCTACGACGGTGGCTTTCTTT.